These T cell receptor beta chains were read from a single sample in a study of neurological immune-mediated disorders. TCRdb re-called the 5' RACE reads through MiXCR, storing one row per CDR3 protein. The data contain just under 60,000 distinct CDR3 sequences, less than 2.5% of them singletons. The sequencing sample was made of PBMCs. Receptor source: a man aged 50 or older with multiple sclerosis. CDR3s include the opening cysteine and the closing phenylalanine or tryptophan. The D gene is left open where the match is weak. Each size is once, few, many, or a class for an expanded clone.

NA | TRBJ1-4 | many | TRBV10-2 | CASSELIAGANEKLFF | TGCGCCAGCAGTGAGCTGATCGCGGGCGCTAATGAAAAACTGTTTTTT
TRBD2 | TRBJ2-2 | many | TRBV7-6 | CASSPGLARTTGELFF | TGTGCCAGCAGCCCGGGACTAGCACGAACCACCGGGGAGCTGTTTTTT
NA | TRBJ1-2 | many | TRBV5-1 | CASSLDAGRKSDGYTF | TGCGCCAGCAGCTTGGATGCAGGGCGAAAAAGCGATGGCTACACCTTC
NA | TRBJ1-6 | many | TRBV6-5 | CASSSGYNSPLHF | TGTGCCAGCAGTTCCGGGTATAATTCACCCCTCCACTTT
NA | TRBJ2-7 | many | TRBV20-1 | CSATGSRYEQYF | TGCAGCGCAACAGGGTCCCGCTACGAGCAGTACTTC
TRBD1 | TRBJ2-1 | many | TRBV12-3/TRBV12-4 | CASSRSAPGGYNEQFF | TGTGCCAGCAGCCGCTCGGCCCCAGGGGGCTACAATGAGCAGTTCTTC
NA | TRBJ2-3 | many | TRBV12-3/TRBV12-4 | CASIGQYTDTQYF | TGTGCCAGCATTGGACAGTACACAGATACGCAGTATTTT
TRBD1 | TRBJ2-5 | many | TRBV19 | CASSPTGEETQYF | TGTGCCAGTAGTCCGACAGGGGAAGAGACCCAGTACTTC
NA | TRBJ2-3 | many | TRBV6-6 | CASSYSFNTQYF | TGTGCCAGCAGTTACAGCTTCAATACGCAGTATTTT
NA | TRBJ1-2 | many | TRBV20-1 | CSASRDTGYGYTF | TGCAGTGCTAGTAGAGACACCGGTTATGGCTACACCTTC
TRBD2 | TRBJ2-2 | many | TRBV3-1 | CASSQIAGDTGELFF | TGTGCCAGCAGCCAGATAGCGGGGGACACCGGGGAGCTGTTTTTT
NA | TRBJ1-6 | many | TRBV28 | CASSQGGTPHLSPLHF | TGTGCCAGCAGCCAAGGGGGGACGCCCCACCTAAGTCCCCTCCACTTT
TRBD2 | TRBJ2-1 | many | TRBV7-2 | CASSLVHSGGANEQFF | TGTGCCAGCAGCTTAGTCCATAGCGGGGGGGCAAATGAGCAGTTCTTC
TRBD2 | TRBJ2-7 | many | TRBV27 | CASSLSGGTQYF | TGTGCCAGCAGTCTATCCGGGGGGACGCAGTACTTC
NA | TRBJ2-3 | many | TRBV5-5 | CASSHEFTDTQYF | TGTGCCAGCAGCCACGAGTTCACAGATACGCAGTATTTT
NA | TRBJ2-7 | many | TRBV20-1 | CSANQENYEQYF | TGCAGTGCTAATCAGGAGAACTACGAGCAGTACTTC
NA | TRBJ2-5 | many | TRBV5-1 | CASSLMNPFQETQYF | TGCGCCAGCAGCCTTATGAACCCGTTCCAAGAGACCCAGTACTTC
TRBD1 | TRBJ1-5 | many | TRBV20-1 | CSARTGTGGRQPQHF | TGCAGTGCTCGAACCGGGACAGGGGGAAGGCAGCCCCAGCATTTT
TRBD2 | TRBJ2-3 | many | TRBV20-1 | CSAREASGGADTQYF | TGCAGTGCAAGGGAGGCTAGCGGGGGCGCAGATACGCAGTATTTT
NA | TRBJ1-6 | many | TRBV12-3/TRBV12-4 | CASSPTEGNSPLHF | TGTGCCAGCAGTCCGACAGAGGGGAATTCACCCCTCCACTTT
TRBD1 | TRBJ2-7 | many | TRBV29-1 | CSARRGTGAYEQYF | TGCAGCGCCCGACGCGGGACAGGGGCCTACGAGCAGTACTTC
NA | TRBJ2-5 | many | TRBV20-1 | CSARNSGWETQYF | TGCAGTGCTAGAAACTCCGGCTGGGAGACCCAGTACTTC
TRBD2 | TRBJ2-7 | many | TRBV20-1 | CSASPLAGGRNEQYF | TGCAGTGCTAGTCCTCTAGCGGGGGGTAGGAACGAGCAGTACTTC
NA | TRBJ2-5 | many | TRBV6-6 | CASSYSQETQYF | TGTGCCAGCAGTTACAGCCAAGAGACCCAGTACTTC
NA | TRBJ2-7 | many | TRBV7-2 | CASSLVTGWSSYEQYF | TGTGCCAGCAGCTTAGTGACAGGTTGGAGCTCCTACGAGCAGTACTTC
TRBD2 | TRBJ2-5 | many | TRBV20-1 | CSARLRLAGGPLLETQYF | TGCAGTGCTAGGCTCCGACTAGCGGGGGGGCCTTTGCTAGAGACCCAGTACTTC
NA | TRBJ1-5 | many | TRBV5-1 | CASSLADSSNQPQHF | TGCGCCAGCAGCTTAGCAGACAGCAGCAATCAGCCCCAGCATTTT
TRBD2 | TRBJ2-3 | many | TRBV12-3/TRBV12-4 | CASSSQGLPHTQYF | TGTGCCAGCAGTTCTCAGGGACTACCCCATACGCAGTATTTT
NA | TRBJ2-4 | many | TRBV7-2 | CASSLMASTVGANIQYF | TGTGCCAGCAGCTTAATGGCATCGACGGTGGGGGCGAACATTCAGTACTTC
TRBD1 | TRBJ1-2 | many | TRBV20-1 | CSARPATGRSNYGYTF | TGCAGTGCTAGACCCGCGACAGGGCGATCTAACTATGGCTACACCTTC
TRBD1 | TRBJ1-2 | many | TRBV20-1 | CSASGQGPYGYTF | TGCAGTGCTAGTGGACAGGGGCCCTATGGCTACACCTTC
NA | TRBJ2-1 | many | TRBV18 | CASSPQGGRANEQFF | TGTGCCAGCTCACCTCAAGGGGGACGAGCGAATGAGCAGTTCTTC
TRBD2 | TRBJ2-1 | few | TRBV7-3 | CASSPRGTDRNEQFF | TGTGCCAGCAGCCCGCGGGGGACTGATCGCAATGAGCAGTTCTTC
NA | TRBJ2-5 | many | TRBV4-1 | CASRRDPGLGETQYF | TGCGCCAGCAGGAGAGACCCCGGATTAGGGGAGACCCAGTACTTC
TRBD1 | TRBJ2-1 | many | TRBV7-2 | CASSLRWDRVLYNEQFF | TGTGCCAGCAGCTTAAGGTGGGACAGAGTCCTTTACAATGAGCAGTTCTTC
NA | TRBJ1-5 | many | TRBV20-1 | CSARDRGVPPAQHF | TGCAGTGCTAGAGATCGGGGGGTTCCCCCGGCCCAGCATTTT
NA | TRBJ1-6 | many | TRBV5-1 | CASSPTVRGRSYNSPLHF | TGCGCCAGCAGCCCCACCGTCAGGGGAAGGTCCTATAATTCACCCCTCCACTTT
TRBD1 | TRBJ2-5 | many | TRBV5-5 | CASSPKHRDRVVQETQYF | TGTGCCAGCAGCCCGAAGCACCGGGACAGGGTGGTCCAAGAGACCCAGTACTTC
NA | TRBJ2-1 | many | TRBV7-9 | CASSPIEQFF | TGTGCCAGCAGTCCTATTGAGCAGTTCTTC
TRBD1 | TRBJ2-5 | many | TRBV7-8 | CASSLTGVQETQYF | TGTGCCAGCAGTTTAACAGGGGTCCAAGAGACCCAGTACTTC
TRBD2 | TRBJ2-3 | many | TRBV4-2 | CASSQGMAGGYTDTQYF | TGTGCCAGCAGCCAGGGGATGGCGGGGGGTTATACAGATACGCAGTATTTT
NA | TRBJ2-7 | many | TRBV9 | CASNPVEQYF | TGTGCCAGTAATCCCGTCGAGCAGTACTTC
TRBD1 | TRBJ2-2 | many | TRBV7-9 | CASSQTGGALGTGELFF | TGTGCCAGCAGCCAGACAGGGGGCGCTTTGGGCACCGGGGAGCTGTTTTTT
TRBD1 | TRBJ1-2 | many | TRBV7-2 | CASSLEGTGRRSYTF | TGTGCCAGCAGCTTAGAAGGGACAGGACGGAGGAGCTACACCTTC
NA | TRBJ2-1 | many | TRBV20-1 | CSARRGVEQFF | TGCAGTGCTAGGAGGGGTGTTGAGCAGTTCTTC